Presented here are 19 T cell receptor beta chains from one specimen sequenced in a study of T cells in Graves' hyperthyroidism and ophthalmopathy. From RNA transcripts, TCR beta CDR3 regions were amplified. TCR CDR3 regions were first amplified by RT-PCR with HTBI primers. TCRdb fed the multiplex PCR reads into MiXCR, producing one record per CDR3 protein. The table lists a few hundred thousand distinct CDR3 sequences, about 14% of them singletons. Sequencing was carried out using blood. These receptor sequences come from a woman aged 30 to 39 with Graves' ophthalmopathy.

This clonotype came up many times. The CDR3 loop is CASSLVRGGKLFF. The CDR3 coding sequence is TGTGCCAGCAGCTTAGTAAGGGGGGGAAAACTGTTTTTT. This chain links TRBV11-2 with TRBJ1-4; maybe TRBD1 (6 bases). CDR3 length: 13 amino acids. Germline CDR1 SGHAT, CDR2 FQNNGV. V lost 1 base and J lost 10, with 10 bases in between.

This clonotype was observed many times. This sequence joins TRBV2 and TRBJ2-5; 10 bases are shared with TRBD1. Germline assignment: CDR1 SNHLY and CDR2 FYNNEI. This CDR3 spans 15 amino acids. V shed 6 bases, J shed 5 bases, and the junction held 9 bases outside the gene matches. The CDR3 reads CASSPDRGHWETQYF. In nucleotides, the CDR3 is TGTGCCAGCAGCCCAGACAGGGGGCATTGGGAGACCCAGTACTTC.

This clonotype was recorded at least ten times. The genes are TRBV4-1 and TRBJ2-5; no definite D call. This CDR3 region has 13 residues. Trimming stripped 4 bases from V and 2 bases from J, with 8 bases between. Germline loops: CDR1 MGHRA, CDR2 YSYEKL. CDR3 nucleotide sequence: TGCGCCAGCAGCCGGGCCATTCAAGAGACCCAGTACTTC. Protein product: CASSRAIQETQYF.

This clonotype was seen many times. The chain combines TRBV18 with TRBJ2-5; no definite D call. Germline V gene lookup returns CDR1 KGHSH and CDR2 LQKENI. Trimming pared 1 base from V and 2 bases from J, leaving 2 bases between. The CDR3 is 12 amino acids. The CDR3 nucleotides read TGTGCCAGCTCACCACATCAAGAGACCCAGTACTTC. Translating it yields CASSPHQETQYF. The variable domain in full, with the rest retrieved from reference TRBV18 and TRBJ2-5, is NAGVMQNPRHLVRRRGQEARLRCSPMKGHSHVYWYRQLPEEGLKFMVYLQKENIIDESGMPKERFSAEFPKEGPSILRIQQVVRGDSAAYFCASSPHQETQYFGPGTRLLVL.

This clonotype occurred many times. The CDR3 DNA is TGTGCCAGCAGTACACCGAGGGGGCAGGGGGCAGATACGCAGTATTTT. Protein: CASSTPRGQGADTQYF. The rearrangement links TRBV27 to TRBJ2-3; 7 nucleotides line up with TRBD1. The germline gives CDR1 MNHEY, CDR2 SMNVEV (reference sequence). There are 16 residues in the CDR3. The junction had 12 bases not matched to a gene; V was cut back by 5 bases and J by 4 bases.

In its sample, this clonotype was seen many times. The J gene is TRBJ2-1, the V gene TRBV6-5; no firm D call. Looked up from germline, CDR1 is MNHEY and CDR2 is SVGAGI. CDR3 length: 13 amino acids. Trimming left V 0 bases short and J 7 bases short, with 7 bases between. The CDR3 region has the DNA TGTGCCAGCAGTTACTCGTCAGATAATGAGCAGTTCTTC. Its protein is CASSYSSDNEQFF.

The CDR3 sequence: CASRPLGTEAFF. The CDR3 nucleotides read TGTGCCAGCCGGCCTTTAGGGACTGAAGCTTTCTTT. V gene TRBV7-2 combines with J gene TRBJ1-1; D remains ambiguous. V was trimmed by 8 bases and J by 5 bases, leaving 12 bases between them. Germline values: CDR1 SGHTA, CDR2 FQGNSA. The CDR3 consists of 12 residues.

The chain links TRBV7-9 to TRBJ2-2; maybe TRBD1 (6 bases). The CDR3 spans 14 residues. Germline-derived CDR1 and CDR2 are SEHNR and FQNEAQ (reference sequence). V dropped 5 bases and J dropped 4 bases, with 11 bases sitting between them. In DNA, the CDR3 is TGTGCCAGCAGCCAAACAGGGTCCACCGGGGAGCTGTTTTTT. The encoded protein is CASSQTGSTGELFF. The full variable domain, in which reference TRBV7-9 and TRBJ2-2 provide the parts outside the CDR3, is DTGVSQNPRHKITKRGQNVTFRCDPISEHNRLYWYRQTLGQGPEFLTYFQNEAQLEKSRLLSDRFSAERPKGSFSTLEIQRTEQGDSAMYLCASSQTGSTGELFFGEGSRLTVL.

This clonotype was seen a single time. J is TRBJ1-1 and V is TRBV27, with 10 bases fitting TRBD1. The CDR3 has 19 amino acids. From germline, CDR1 is MNHEY and CDR2 SMNVEV (reference sequence). J gave up 4 bases and V 1 base, and 15 bases lay outside the gene matches. Here the CDR3 reads CASSLFGVPGTGVFTEAFF. CDR3 DNA sequence: TGTGCCAGCAGTTTATTTGGAGTTCCCGGGACAGGGGTGTTCACTGAAGCTTTCTTT.

This clonotype was seen at least ten times. The chain uses TRBV30 and TRBJ2-2; tentative D call: TRBD1 (5 bases). Germline values: CDR1 GTSNPN, CDR2 SVGIG (reference sequence). This CDR3 is 14 amino acids long. Trimming removed 4 bases at V and 1 base at J, with 10 bases between. The CDR3 region is CAWKKTGNTGELFF. As DNA, the CDR3 is TGTGCCTGGAAAAAAACAGGGAACACCGGGGAGCTGTTTTTT.

This clonotype was observed many times. This rearrangement joins TRBV3-1 to TRBJ1-3; D unclear. Germline CDR1 reads LGHDT; CDR2 reads YNNKEL (reference sequence). V was pared by 4 bases and J by 4 bases, with 5 bases between. The CDR3 consists of 12 residues. CDR3 DNA: TGTGCCAGCAGCCCAGTCGGAAACACCATATATTTT. It specifies CASSPVGNTIYF.

This clonotype was seen at least ten times. The chain uses TRBV18 and TRBJ2-7; no definite D call. Germline V gives CDR1 KGHSH, CDR2 LQKENI. Trimming took off 1 base at V and 3 bases at J, with 16 bases between the two ends. The CDR3 sequence is 16 residues long. CDR3 nucleotides: TGTGCCAGCTCACCACTTAGGGTCGACCCATACTACGAGCAGTACTTC. This translates into CASSPLRVDPYYEQYF.

The CDR3 spells CARTGYSENSPLHF. The CDR3 DNA follows: TGTGCCAGGACAGGTTACTCCGAAAATTCACCCCTCCACTTT. The rearrangement joins TRBV19 to TRBJ1-6, with D perhaps TRBD1 (6 bases). Trimming pared 9 bases from V and 7 bases from J, leaving 16 bases between. Germline V gene lookup returns CDR1 LNHDA and CDR2 SQIVND (reference sequence). The CDR3 has 14 amino acids.

Regarding this clonotype: A much larger clone sits a single nucleotide away, making a read error possible. This chain uses TRBV29-1 with TRBJ1-2, with D unresolved. The CDR3 spans 12 residues. Germline loops: CDR1 SQVTM, CDR2 ANQGSEA. CDR3 amino acids: CSVESDNCGYTF. The CDR3 region has the DNA TGCAGCGTCGAGAGCGATAACTGTGGCTACACCTTC.

This clonotype was seen at least ten times. J is TRBJ2-1 and V is TRBV4-1; D remains ambiguous. This CDR3 region has 16 residues. V lost 1 base and J lost 5, with 15 bases in between. Germline CDR1 is MGHRA and CDR2 is YSYEKL. CDR3 sequence (DNA): TGCGCCAGCAGCCAAGGTCCTCCGGCGGTCCACAATGAGCAGTTCTTC. Residues: CASSQGPPAVHNEQFF.

This clonotype has a count of ten or more. The V gene is TRBV7-9, the J gene TRBJ2-1, with 7 bases identical to TRBD2. CDR1 SEHNR and CDR2 FQNEAQ come from the germline V gene (reference sequence). The V gene end was trimmed by 5 bases and the J gene end by 7 bases; junction bases not matched to a gene: 14. The CDR3 loop spans 16 amino acids. The CDR3 nucleotides are TGTGCCAGCAGCCCGACGGGGGGAGGGAGTAATAATGAGCAGTTCTTC. Protein product: CASSPTGGGSNNEQFF.

This chain connects TRBV7-2 to TRBJ2-7; TRBD2 matches at 9 bases. Germline CDR1 is SGHTA and CDR2 is FQGNSA. This CDR3 contains 18 residues. Losses at the gene ends were 1 base for V and 4 bases for J; bases not matched to a gene: 14. The DNA for the CDR3 is TGTGCCAGCAGCTTAGAAGCCAGGGGAGCGGGGGGTATTTACGAGCAGTACTTC. Protein product: CASSLEARGAGGIYEQYF.

This clonotype was found many times. The rearrangement links TRBV6-2 or TRBV6-3 to TRBJ1-1; tentative D call: TRBD1 (6 bases). The length of the CDR3 is 13 residues. Germline V lookup: CDR1 MNHEY, CDR2 SVGEGT. V gave up 10 bases and J gave up 1 base, with 13 bases separating them. The CDR3 sequence: CATGRGENTEAFF. CDR3 coding DNA: TGTGCCACTGGAAGGGGGGAGAACACTGAAGCTTTCTTT.

This clonotype was counted only a few times. The V call is TRBV5-1, the J call TRBJ2-5; 11 nucleotides align to TRBD2. The CDR3 totals 17 residues. Germline V gene sequence: CDR1 SGHRS, CDR2 YFSETQ. Trimming removed 0 bases from V and 4 bases from J; junction bases left unmatched: 8. The CDR3 protein is CASSLANGLAGRETQYF. CDR3 nucleotides: TGCGCCAGCAGCTTGGCAAACGGACTAGCGGGTAGAGAGACCCAGTACTTC.